This is a list of T cell receptor beta chains from one sample in a study of cytomegalovirus exposure and HLA in healthy donors. The protocol was immunoSEQ multiplex PCR, while the TCRdb copy is restricted to in-frame clones and leaves out a portion. Found here are tens of thousands of clones, around 94% of them singletons; the top ten hold under 2%. Sequenced sample: PBMCs. The origin of the receptors is a woman between 18 and 29 years old in good health and CMV-seropositive. CDR3s leave out the opening cysteine and the closing phenylalanine or tryptophan.

J,V,CDR3
TRBJ2-5,TRBV5-1,ASSGDRGQETQY
TRBJ1-3,TRBV4-2,ASSQEDRGLVGNTIY
TRBJ2-4,TRBV6-1,ASSEAGSNIQY
TRBJ2-7,TRBV19,ASSIGDRALIPYEQY
TRBJ2-7,TRBV9,ASSVEQGYEQY
TRBJ2-1,TRBV27,ASSSIAGRAYNEQF
TRBJ1-1,TRBV10-2,ASSLDRSNTEAF
TRBJ1-2,TRBV30,AWSPTGTWRGYT
TRBJ1-2,TRBV19,ASNPPGHLQGYT
TRBJ1-1,TRBV7-9,ASSSMRTVQNTEAF
TRBJ1-5,TRBV9,ASSSGPGSQPQH
TRBJ1-1,TRBV27,ASTPGEEGEAF
TRBJ1-1,TRBV18,ASSRGRTEKAF
TRBJ1-3,TRBV5-4,ASSRARGDGGNTIY
TRBJ1-6,TRBV13,ATSVGYNSPLH
TRBJ1-1,TRBV5-1,ASSSGGRGNTEAF
TRBJ2-1,TRBV5-8,ASSYGTGDYNEQF
TRBJ2-5,TRBV11-3,ASSLDQRTVIFETQY
TRBJ2-2,TRBV12-2,ASRLAPALYAGTGELF
TRBJ2-2,TRBV28,ASSLGHHPNTGELF
TRBJ2-7,TRBV9,ASSPGAYEQY
TRBJ2-5,TRBV6-1,ASSEDQGKPH
TRBJ2-5,TRBV27,ASSPTLSGRRETQY
TRBJ1-2,TRBV5-1,ASSREGQFYGYT
TRBJ2-5,TRBV27,ASSPGTSGDNQETQY
TRBJ2-4,TRBV27,ASSGLAGPKNIQY
TRBJ2-1,TRBV10-3,AISESIRDSEQF
TRBJ1-2,TRBV9,ASSVDSPGQPNYGYT
TRBJ1-1,TRBV30,AWSAGGGLNTEAF
TRBJ2-7,TRBV7-3,ASSLSGGLNEQY
TRBJ1-1,TRBV6-5,ASSLDRGSGEAF
TRBJ2-3,TRBV9,ASSVNTGTDTQY
TRBJ2-1,TRBV19,ASSILVGGGGGEQF
TRBJ2-3,TRBV4-2,ASSRAGPGTDTQY
TRBJ1-1,TRBV30,AWRADTEAF
TRBJ2-7,TRBV5-6,ASSLWTSASEQY
TRBJ1-1,TRBV7-9,ASSTPGGYTEAF
TRBJ1-1,TRBV27,ASSLSGTGNTEAF
TRBJ2-2,TRBV6-1,ASSAGGALNTGELF
TRBJ2-7,TRBV18,ASSPDGQVEQY
TRBJ1-4,TRBV6-6,ASSSPGQGDEKLF
TRBJ2-3,TRBV11-2,ASSLTVGGPDTQY
TRBJ1-1,TRBV7-2,ASSLATGAHTEAF
TRBJ1-5,TRBV12-5,ASGLATIGRGHQPQH
TRBJ1-1,TRBV6-5,ASSYVRGRPEAF